This entry lists 7 T cell receptor beta chains sequenced from one sample in a study of cytomegalovirus exposure and HLA in healthy donors. A multiplex PCR was run with 60 Vbeta primers and 13 Jbeta primers. Clones were read by immunoSEQ multiplex PCR, and TCRdb kept only the in-frame ones, dropping some. The table records 150,000 to 200,000 clones, 75% of them present only once. The sequenced sample was PBMCs. The receptors come from a middle-aged woman in good health and CMV-seropositive.

As regards this clone: The CDR3 carries no conserved terminal phenylalanine or tryptophan, so it likely arises from a read error. V and J are TRBV28 and TRBJ2-7; 7 positions agree with TRBD2. From germline, CDR1 is MDHEN and CDR2 SYDVKM. This CDR3 comprises 14 residues. With V trimmed by 4 bases and J by 2 bases, 5 bases remained unmatched. The CDR3 sequence: CASSSSGPPYEQYL. Here the CDR3 DNA reads TGTGCCAGCAGTTCTAGCGGCCCTCCCTACGAGCAGTACCTC.

CDR3 in amino acids: CASSYSNQPQHF. The CDR3 nucleotides are TGTGCCAGCAGCTATTCTAATCAGCCCCAGCATTTT. This rearrangement joins TRBV7-2 to TRBJ1-5; D uncertain. CDR3 length: 12 residues. CDR1 and CDR2 from the germline V gene are SGHTA and FQGNSA. Trimming removed 4 bases from V and 4 bases from J, with 5 bases in between.

The chain carries TRBV18 and TRBJ1-2; TRBD1 agrees at 7 bases. Germline CDR1 and CDR2: KGHSH and LQKENI. V was pared by 6 bases and J by 4 bases, with 5 bases of the junction left unmatched. The CDR3 contains 13 residues. This CDR3 reads CASSPTGAYGYTF. In DNA, the CDR3 is TGTGCCAGCTCGCCTACAGGGGCCTATGGCTACACCTTC.

The J gene is TRBJ2-1, the V gene TRBV9, with 10 positions matching TRBD2. V shed 4 bases and J 7 bases; nucleotides not matched to a gene: 8. Germline V gene sequence: CDR1 SGDLS, CDR2 YYNGEE. CDR3 length: 15 residues. CDR3 sequence: CASSTTLAGANEQFF. The CDR3 coding sequence is TGTGCCAGCAGCACGACCCTAGCGGGAGCAAATGAGCAGTTCTTC. Using reference TRBV9 and TRBJ2-1 for the parts outside the CDR3, the full variable domain is DSGVTQTPKHLITATGQRVTLRCSPRSGDLSVYWYQQSLDQGLQFLIQYYNGEERAKGNILERFSAQQFPDLHSELNLSSLELGDSALYFCASSTTLAGANEQFFGPGTRLTVL.

The chain combines TRBV7-2 with TRBJ1-4; TRBD1 agrees at 8 bases. With V trimmed by 4 bases and J by 8 bases, 9 bases remained unmatched. Germline V gene lookup returns CDR1 SGHTA and CDR2 FQGNSA. The CDR3 is 15 amino acids. This CDR3 is CASSSQGALLEKLFF. The CDR3 DNA follows: TGTGCCAGCAGCTCTCAGGGGGCGCTTCTGGAAAAACTGTTTTTT.

This clone occurred once. The chain employs TRBV18 and TRBJ2-5, with 10 positions matching TRBD2. The V and J ends lost 4 bases and 3 bases, in that order; junction bases with no gene match: 5. The CDR3 loop spans 15 amino acids. Germline V gives CDR1 KGHSH, CDR2 LQKENI. This CDR3 is CASSQGLADKETQYF. The CDR3 bases are TGTGCCAGCTCACAAGGACTAGCGGATAAAGAGACCCAGTACTTC.

The chain combines TRBV5-4 with TRBJ2-1; tentative D call: TRBD1 (6 bases). CDR1 and CDR2 from the germline V gene are SGHNT and YYREEE (reference sequence). Deletions cut 0 bases from V and 0 bases from J, with 10 bases between. The CDR3 runs to 16 residues. Written as DNA, the CDR3 is TGTGCCAGCAGCTTGGACTGGGACACCTCCTACAATGAGCAGTTCTTC. Translation: CASSLDWDTSYNEQFF.